This TCR beta chain was obtained from a study of PD-1 blockade in mismatch repair-deficient tumors. Study-level points and caveats: Tumor-resident clones, often absent from pretreatment blood, expanded after pembrolizumab and then contracted.

This CDR3 region has 15 residues. Germline V gene sequence: CDR1 SGHVS, CDR2 FNYEAQ. V lost 0 bases to trimming and J lost 1 base, with 9 bases between them. Repertoires were generated with immunoSEQ multiplex PCR, while TCRdb's copy carries only in-frame clones and drops some. The sample has some 22,000 clones, 84% seen once; the top ten hold roughly 18%. Remarks on this clone: The antigen remains undetermined.

This sequence joins TRBV7-6 and TRBJ2-5; D possibly corresponds to TRBD2 (5 bases). Sequenced here: peripheral blood, sampled 2 weeks after starting pembrolizumab. This clonotype originated in an adult with mismatch repair-deficient cancer. The CDR3 sequence: CASSLAAGIQETQYF. CDR3 in DNA: TGTGCCAGCAGCTTAGCGGCCGGGATCCAAGAGACCCAGTACTTC.